Below are 10 T cell receptor beta chains sequenced from a single sample in a study of T-cell memory formation after mild COVID-19. TCRdb fed the 5' RACE reads into MiXCR, producing one record per CDR3 protein. Of about 250,000 distinct CDR3 sequences listed, about a sixth were seen once; the top ten hold roughly 3.6%. The sequenced material came from PBMCs or a T cell subset sorted from them (not recorded which). The receptors here all came from a man in his late teens or twenties who had mild COVID-19 (a few samples of this study predate the infection). Cell type and time point are not known.

The chain links TRBV7-3 to TRBJ2-1; 8 bases line up with TRBD1. Germline V CDR1 and CDR2: SGHTA, FQGTGA. There are 15 residues in the CDR3. The junction had 3 bases not matched to a gene; V was cut back by 5 bases and J by 0 bases. Here the CDR3 reads CASSTDRGSYNEQFF. The CDR3, as DNA: TGTGCCAGCAGCACCGACAGGGGCTCCTACAATGAGCAGTTCTTC.

This clonotype was seen a handful of times. The genes are TRBV2 and TRBJ2-3; D may match TRBD1 or TRBD2 (7 bases each). CDR1 and CDR2 from the germline V gene are SNHLY and FYNNEI. Trimming stripped 8 bases from V and 0 bases from J, with 18 bases between. There are 16 residues in the CDR3. The CDR3 reads CASGQGGTLSTDTQYF. DNA of the CDR3: TGTGCCAGCGGTCAGGGGGGGACGTTAAGCACAGATACGCAGTATTTT.

V usage is TRBV15 and J usage is TRBJ2-5; D uncertain. Trimming shortened V by 3 bases and J by 1 base, and 12 bases separated the two germline ends. Per the germline V gene, CDR1 is LNHNV and CDR2 is YYDKDF (reference sequence). The CDR3 contains 15 residues. The CDR3 DNA reads as TGTGCCACCAGCAGGCTTAAGGGTTTCCAAGAGACCCAGTACTTC. Its translation: CATSRLKGFQETQYF. Full variable domain (rest looked up from reference TRBV15 and TRBJ2-5): DAMVIQNPRYQVTQFGKPVTLSCSQTLNHNVMYWYQQKSSQAPKLLFHYYDKDFNNEADTPDNFQSRRPNTSFCFLDIRSPGLGDTAMYLCATSRLKGFQETQYFGPGTRLLVL.

The rearrangement uses TRBV20-1 and TRBJ2-7; TRBD2 matches at 10 bases. The length of the CDR3 is 15 residues. V lost 2 bases, J lost 3 bases, and 7 bases stayed unmatched. Per the germline V gene, CDR1 is DFQATT and CDR2 is SNEGSKA (reference sequence). The CDR3 protein is CSARSLVAGGYEQYF. CDR3 nucleotide sequence: TGCAGTGCTAGATCGCTTGTAGCGGGGGGCTACGAGCAGTACTTC.

This clonotype turned up a few times. The CDR3: CAGGDSGANVLTF. In DNA, the CDR3 is TGTGCCGGGGGGGACTCTGGGGCCAACGTCCTGACTTTC. The V call is TRBV12-3 or TRBV12-4, the J call TRBJ2-6; 7 bases agree with TRBD2. V lost 11 bases and J lost 0; bases outside the gene matches: 1. This CDR3 region has 13 residues.

The DNA for the CDR3 is TGCAGCGAACCCAGGGGGAGCTATGGCTACACCTTC. This gives the protein CSEPRGSYGYTF. This chain links TRBV20-1 with TRBJ1-2; 7 nucleotides align to TRBD1. Germline CDR1 and CDR2: DFQATT and SNEGSKA (reference sequence). The CDR3 totals 12 residues.

The rearrangement links TRBV18 to TRBJ2-7, with 7 bases lining up with TRBD1. This CDR3 region has 14 residues. Germline V gives CDR1 KGHSH, CDR2 LQKENI. V shed 3 bases and J 2 bases; nucleotides not matched to a gene: 4. The CDR3, as DNA: TGTGCCAGCTCACCGAGGGACAGCACCTACGAGCAGTACTTC. Translated, it gives CASSPRDSTYEQYF.

This clonotype has only a few counts. The rearrangement joins TRBV2 to TRBJ2-1, with 7 positions matching TRBD2. V shed 6 bases and J 2 bases; nucleotides not matched to a gene: 4. Germline V CDR1 and CDR2: SNHLY, FYNNEI. The CDR3 runs 14 residues. CDR3 DNA sequence: TGTGCCAGCAGAGAGCGGGGACCCTACAATGAGCAGTTCTTC. Its translation is CASRERGPYNEQFF.

This clonotype came up many times. The chain couples TRBV5-1 to TRBJ2-5, with D perhaps TRBD2 (7 bases). The ends were cut back, 4 bases at V and 5 bases at J, with 15 bases in the middle. In germline, CDR1 is SGHRS, CDR2 YFSETQ. The CDR3 runs 14 residues. CDR3 DNA: TGCGCCAGCAGCGTTGGCGGGGGCGAGGAGACCCAGTACTTC. It codes for CASSVGGGEETQYF.

This clonotype was counted between two and nine times. The chain links TRBV29-1 to TRBJ2-1; 7 nucleotides agree with TRBD2. The germline gives CDR1 SQVTM, CDR2 ANQGSEA. This CDR3 comprises 13 residues. CDR3 DNA: TGCACCACTAATGGGGGGGGTAAGGATGAGCAGTTCTTC. It encodes CTTNGGGKDEQFF.